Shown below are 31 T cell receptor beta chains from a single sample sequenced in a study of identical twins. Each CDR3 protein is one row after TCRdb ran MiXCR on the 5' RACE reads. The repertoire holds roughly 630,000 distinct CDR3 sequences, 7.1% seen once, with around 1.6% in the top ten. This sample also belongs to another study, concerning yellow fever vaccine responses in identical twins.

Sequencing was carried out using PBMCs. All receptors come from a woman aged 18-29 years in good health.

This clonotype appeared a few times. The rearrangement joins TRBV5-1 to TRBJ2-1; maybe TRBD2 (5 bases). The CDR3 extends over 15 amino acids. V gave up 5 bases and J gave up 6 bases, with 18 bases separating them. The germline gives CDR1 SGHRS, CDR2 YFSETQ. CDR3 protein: CASSERHPLRNEQFF. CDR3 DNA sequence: TGCGCCAGCAGTGAGCGGCACCCTTTACGCAATGAGCAGTTCTTC.

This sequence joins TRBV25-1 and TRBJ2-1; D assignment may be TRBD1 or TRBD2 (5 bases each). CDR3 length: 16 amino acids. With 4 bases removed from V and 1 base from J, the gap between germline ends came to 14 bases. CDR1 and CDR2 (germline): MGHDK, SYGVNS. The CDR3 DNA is TGTGCCAGCAGTGGACAGTCGGGGTTATCCTACAATGAGCAGTTCTTC. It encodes CASSGQSGLSYNEQFF.

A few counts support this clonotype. The chain's CDR3 is CASSPRTGTGNQPQHF. CDR3 coding DNA: TGTGCCAGCAGCCCCCGGACAGGGACGGGCAATCAGCCCCAGCATTTT. J is TRBJ1-5 and V is TRBV5-5; 8 nucleotides agree with TRBD1. V trimming: 4 bases; J trimming: 2 bases; junction bases outside the gene matches: 8. CDR1 and CDR2 (germline): SGHKS, YYEKEE (reference sequence). The CDR3 is 16 amino acids.

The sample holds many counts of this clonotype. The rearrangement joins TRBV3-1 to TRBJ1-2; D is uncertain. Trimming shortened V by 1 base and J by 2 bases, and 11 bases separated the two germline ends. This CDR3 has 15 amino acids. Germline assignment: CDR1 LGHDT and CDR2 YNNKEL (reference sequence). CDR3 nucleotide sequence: TGTGCCAGCAGCCAAGTTCCGGCGGTGAACTATGGCTACACCTTC. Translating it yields CASSQVPAVNYGYTF.

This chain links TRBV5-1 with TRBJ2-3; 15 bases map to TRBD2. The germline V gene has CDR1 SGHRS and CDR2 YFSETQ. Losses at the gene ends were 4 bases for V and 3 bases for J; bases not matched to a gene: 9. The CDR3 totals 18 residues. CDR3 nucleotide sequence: TGCGCCAGCAGCCTTTCGGGACTAGCGGGAGGTTTGACAGATACGCAGTATTTT. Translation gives CASSLSGLAGGLTDTQYF.

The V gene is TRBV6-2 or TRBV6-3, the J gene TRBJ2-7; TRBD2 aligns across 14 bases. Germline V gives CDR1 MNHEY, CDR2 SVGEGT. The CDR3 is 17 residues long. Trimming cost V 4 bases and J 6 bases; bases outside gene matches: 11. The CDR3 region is CASSFSGTSGSFGEQYF. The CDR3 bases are TGTGCCAGCAGTTTCTCCGGGACTAGCGGGAGTTTTGGCGAGCAGTACTTC.

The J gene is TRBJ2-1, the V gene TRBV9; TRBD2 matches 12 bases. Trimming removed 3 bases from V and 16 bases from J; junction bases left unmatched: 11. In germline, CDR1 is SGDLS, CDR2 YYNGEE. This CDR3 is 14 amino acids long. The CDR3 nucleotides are TGTGCCAGCAGCGGAGGAGGGACTAGCGGGTTCGCTTTCTTC. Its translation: CASSGGGTSGFAFF.

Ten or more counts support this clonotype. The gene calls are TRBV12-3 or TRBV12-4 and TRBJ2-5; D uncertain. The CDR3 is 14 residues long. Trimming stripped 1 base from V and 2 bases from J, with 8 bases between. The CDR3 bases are TGTGCCAGCAGTTTAGGTCTTCTTCAAGAGACCCAGTACTTC. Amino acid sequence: CASSLGLLQETQYF.

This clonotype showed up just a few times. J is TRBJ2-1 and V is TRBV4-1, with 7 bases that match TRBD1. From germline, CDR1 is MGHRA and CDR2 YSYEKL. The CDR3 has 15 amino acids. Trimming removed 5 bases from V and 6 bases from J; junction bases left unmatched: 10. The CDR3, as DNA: TGCGCCAGCAGCTCCTCGACAGGGAAGGTCAATGAGCAGTTCTTC. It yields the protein CASSSSTGKVNEQFF.

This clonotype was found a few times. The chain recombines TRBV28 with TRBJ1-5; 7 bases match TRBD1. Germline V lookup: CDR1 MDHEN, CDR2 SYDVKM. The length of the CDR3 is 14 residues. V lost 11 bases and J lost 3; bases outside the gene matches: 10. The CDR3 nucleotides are TGTGCCGCCACGAAGGACAGGCCCAATCAGCCCCAGCATTTT. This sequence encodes CAATKDRPNQPQHF.

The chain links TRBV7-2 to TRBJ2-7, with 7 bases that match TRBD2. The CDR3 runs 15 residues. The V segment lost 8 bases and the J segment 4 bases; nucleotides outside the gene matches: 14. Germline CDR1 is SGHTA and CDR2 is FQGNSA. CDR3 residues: CASSIGLAASYEQYF. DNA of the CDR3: TGTGCCAGCTCGATTGGGCTAGCGGCCTCTTACGAGCAGTACTTC.

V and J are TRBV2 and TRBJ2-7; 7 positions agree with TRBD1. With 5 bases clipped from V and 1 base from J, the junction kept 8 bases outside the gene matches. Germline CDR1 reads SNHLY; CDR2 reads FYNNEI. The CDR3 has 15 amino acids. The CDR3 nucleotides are TGTGCCAGCAGTTACCACAGGGGCGAGTCCTACGAGCAGTACTTC. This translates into CASSYHRGESYEQYF.

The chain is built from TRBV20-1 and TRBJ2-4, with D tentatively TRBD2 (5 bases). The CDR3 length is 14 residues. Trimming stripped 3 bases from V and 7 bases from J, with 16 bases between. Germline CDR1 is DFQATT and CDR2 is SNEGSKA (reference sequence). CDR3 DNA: TGCAGTGCTAGGTCCCAGGCCCGAGGGAACATTCAGTACTTC. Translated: CSARSQARGNIQYF.

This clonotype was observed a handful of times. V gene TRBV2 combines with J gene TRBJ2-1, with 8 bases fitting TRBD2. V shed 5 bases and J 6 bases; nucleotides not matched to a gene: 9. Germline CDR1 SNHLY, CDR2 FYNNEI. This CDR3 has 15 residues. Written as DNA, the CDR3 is TGTGCCAGCAGTACCTCGGGGGGGCCCTCCAATGAGCAGTTCTTC. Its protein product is CASSTSGGPSNEQFF.

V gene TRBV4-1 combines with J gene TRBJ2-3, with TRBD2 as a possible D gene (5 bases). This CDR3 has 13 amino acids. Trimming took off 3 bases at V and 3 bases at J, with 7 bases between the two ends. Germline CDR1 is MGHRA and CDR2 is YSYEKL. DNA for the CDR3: TGCGCCAGCAGCCAGGTAGCGACAGATACGCAGTATTTT. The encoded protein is CASSQVATDTQYF.

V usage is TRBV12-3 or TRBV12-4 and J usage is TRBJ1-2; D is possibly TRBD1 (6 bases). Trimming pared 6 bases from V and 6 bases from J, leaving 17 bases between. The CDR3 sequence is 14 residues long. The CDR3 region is CASSLSSGADGYTF. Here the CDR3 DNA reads TGTGCCAGCAGCCTGTCCTCAGGGGCCGATGGCTACACCTTC.

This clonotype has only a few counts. The CDR3: CASNLKGSNTYEQYF. For the CDR3, the DNA is TGTGCCAGCAACTTGAAGGGATCGAACACCTACGAGCAGTACTTC. The V gene is TRBV27, the J gene TRBJ2-7; D remains ambiguous. Trimming stripped 7 bases from V and 2 bases from J, with 18 bases between. This CDR3 has 15 amino acids. Germline values: CDR1 MNHEY, CDR2 SMNVEV (reference sequence).

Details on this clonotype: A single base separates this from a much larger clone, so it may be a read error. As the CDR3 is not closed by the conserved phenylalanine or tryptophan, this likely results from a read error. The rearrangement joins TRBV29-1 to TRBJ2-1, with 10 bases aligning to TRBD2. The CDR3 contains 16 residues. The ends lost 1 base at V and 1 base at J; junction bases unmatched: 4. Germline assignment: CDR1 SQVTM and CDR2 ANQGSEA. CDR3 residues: CSVEGGLAVSYNEQFS. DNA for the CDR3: TGCAGCGTTGAAGGCGGACTAGCGGTGTCCTACAATGAGCAGTTCTCC.

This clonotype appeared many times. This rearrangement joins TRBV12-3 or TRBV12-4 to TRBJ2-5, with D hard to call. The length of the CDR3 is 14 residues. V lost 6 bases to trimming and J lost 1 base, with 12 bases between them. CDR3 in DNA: TGTGCCAGCAGCCGTGGACGGAGCCAAGAGACCCAGTACTTC. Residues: CASSRGRSQETQYF.

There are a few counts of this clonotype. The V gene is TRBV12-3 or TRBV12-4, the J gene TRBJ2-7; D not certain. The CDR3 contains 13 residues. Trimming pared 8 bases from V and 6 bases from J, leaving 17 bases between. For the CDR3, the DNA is TGTGCCAGCTCGGAGTTGTTGGGCTTCGAGCAGTACTTC. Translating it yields CASSELLGFEQYF.

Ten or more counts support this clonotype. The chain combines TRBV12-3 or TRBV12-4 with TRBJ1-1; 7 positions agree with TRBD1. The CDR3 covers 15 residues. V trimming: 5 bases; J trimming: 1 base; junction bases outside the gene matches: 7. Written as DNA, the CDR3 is TGTGCCAGCAGTCCGACAGGGAGTGGGAACACTGAAGCTTTCTTT. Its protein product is CASSPTGSGNTEAFF.

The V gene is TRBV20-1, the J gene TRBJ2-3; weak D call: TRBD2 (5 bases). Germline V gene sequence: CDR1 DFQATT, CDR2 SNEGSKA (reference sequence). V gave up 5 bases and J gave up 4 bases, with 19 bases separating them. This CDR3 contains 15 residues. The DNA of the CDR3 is TGCAGTGCTCCCGGACCGGGCCAGAGGGCAGATACGCAGTATTTT. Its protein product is CSAPGPGQRADTQYF.

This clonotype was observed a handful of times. The CDR3 coding sequence is TGTGCCAGCAGTAACAGGGTGCTTTTGCCCTATAATTCACCCCTCCACTTT. Protein sequence: CASSNRVLLPYNSPLHF. This rearrangement joins TRBV28 to TRBJ1-6, with D possibly matching TRBD1 (6 bases). Between the trimmed V and J ends, which lost 5 bases and 2 bases, there was a span of 16 bases. CDR3 length: 17 amino acids. Germline CDR1 reads MDHEN; CDR2 reads SYDVKM.

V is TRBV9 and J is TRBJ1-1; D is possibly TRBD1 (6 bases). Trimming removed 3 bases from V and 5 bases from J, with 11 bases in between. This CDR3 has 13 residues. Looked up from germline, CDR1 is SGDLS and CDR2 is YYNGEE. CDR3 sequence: CASSEGGQTEAFF. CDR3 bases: TGTGCCAGCAGCGAGGGGGGGCAAACTGAAGCTTTCTTT.

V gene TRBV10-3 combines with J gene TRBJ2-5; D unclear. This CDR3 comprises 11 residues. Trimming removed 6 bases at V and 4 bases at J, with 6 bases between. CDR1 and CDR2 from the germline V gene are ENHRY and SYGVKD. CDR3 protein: CAIRRGETQYF. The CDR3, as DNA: TGTGCCATCAGGAGAGGAGAGACCCAGTACTTC.

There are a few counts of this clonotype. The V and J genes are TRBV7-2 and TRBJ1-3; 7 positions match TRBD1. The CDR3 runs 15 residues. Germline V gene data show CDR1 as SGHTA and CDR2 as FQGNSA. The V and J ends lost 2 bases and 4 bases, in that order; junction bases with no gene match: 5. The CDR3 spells CASSLMTGLGNTIYF. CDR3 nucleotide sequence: TGTGCCAGCAGCTTAATGACAGGGTTAGGAAACACCATATATTTT.

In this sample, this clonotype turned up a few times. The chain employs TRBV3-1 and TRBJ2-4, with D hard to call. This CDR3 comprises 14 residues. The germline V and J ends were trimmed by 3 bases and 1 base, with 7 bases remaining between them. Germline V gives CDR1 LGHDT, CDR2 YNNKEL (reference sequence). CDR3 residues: CASSHTRAKNIQYF. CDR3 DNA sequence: TGTGCCAGCAGCCATACACGGGCCAAAAACATTCAGTACTTC.

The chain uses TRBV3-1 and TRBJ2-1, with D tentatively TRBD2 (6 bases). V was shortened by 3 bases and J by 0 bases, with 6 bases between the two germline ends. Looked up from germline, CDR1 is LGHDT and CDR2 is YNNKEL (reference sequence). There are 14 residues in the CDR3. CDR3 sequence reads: CASSQRGSYNEQFF. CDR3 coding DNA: TGTGCCAGCAGCCAGCGGGGCTCCTACAATGAGCAGTTCTTC.

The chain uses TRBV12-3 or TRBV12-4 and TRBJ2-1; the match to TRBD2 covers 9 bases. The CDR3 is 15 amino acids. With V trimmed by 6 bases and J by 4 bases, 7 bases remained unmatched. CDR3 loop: CASRPTSGDYNEQFF. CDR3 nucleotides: TGTGCCAGCAGACCGACTAGCGGAGATTACAATGAGCAGTTCTTC.

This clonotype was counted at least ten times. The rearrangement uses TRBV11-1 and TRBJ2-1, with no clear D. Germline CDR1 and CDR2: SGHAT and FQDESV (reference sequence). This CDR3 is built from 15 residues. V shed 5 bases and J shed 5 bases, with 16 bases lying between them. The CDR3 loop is CASSASLRSNNEQFF. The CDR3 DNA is TGTGCCAGCAGCGCCAGCCTTCGGTCAAACAATGAGCAGTTCTTC.

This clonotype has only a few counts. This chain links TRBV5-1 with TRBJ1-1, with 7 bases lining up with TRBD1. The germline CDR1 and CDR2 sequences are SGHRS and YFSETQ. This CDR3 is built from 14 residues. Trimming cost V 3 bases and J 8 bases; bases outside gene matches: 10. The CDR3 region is CASSYRDSSREAFF. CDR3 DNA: TGCGCCAGCAGCTATCGGGACAGTTCTAGAGAAGCTTTCTTT.